Below are 29 T cell receptor beta chains sequenced from a single sample in a study of shared clonotypes between healthy human individuals. Naivety among CD8 cells was defined by CD45RO negativity and positive CCR7 selection, thereby excluding terminally differentiated effector memory CD45RA+ cells. TCRdb's copy holds only in-frame clones and misses some; the assay was immunoSEQ multiplex PCR. The table lists more than 2 million clones, about 95% of them singletons, with roughly 1% in the top ten. The specimen sequenced was naive CD8+ T cells sorted from blood. The receptors shown here come from a man in his late teens or twenties in good health.

The chain carries TRBV28 and TRBJ2-7; TRBD1 matches at 7 bases. CDR3 length: 15 residues. The germline CDR1 and CDR2 sequences are MDHEN and SYDVKM. V was pared by 6 bases and J by 6 bases, with 14 bases of the junction left unmatched. CDR3: CASSHPIGTVSEQYF. The CDR3 DNA reads as TGTGCCAGCAGCCACCCGATAGGGACAGTTAGCGAGCAGTACTTC.

The J gene is TRBJ2-4, the V gene TRBV13; D may be TRBD2 (6 bases). Trimming removed 6 bases from V and 1 base from J, with 16 bases in between. CDR1 PRHDT and CDR2 FYEKMQ come from the germline V gene (reference sequence). The CDR3 contains 16 residues. The CDR3 sequence is CASSHSGEMAKNIQYF. In DNA form, the CDR3 reads TGTGCCAGCAGTCATAGCGGAGAGATGGCCAAAAACATTCAGTACTTC.

This chain connects TRBV6-1 to TRBJ1-2; D remains ambiguous. Germline V CDR1 and CDR2: MNHNS, SASEGT. CDR3 length: 15 amino acids. The ends were cut back, 2 bases at V and 4 bases at J, with 14 bases in the middle. For the CDR3, the DNA is TGTGCCAGCAGTGAATCTGTGGACCCAGCCTATGGCTACACCTTC. It specifies CASSESVDPAYGYTF.

The chain recombines TRBV29-1 with TRBJ1-1, with a tentative D call TRBD1 (5 bases). CDR3 length: 12 residues. Germline lookup yields CDR1 SQVTM and CDR2 ANQGSEA. V lost 1 base to trimming and J lost 7 bases, with 10 bases between them. The CDR3 nucleotides are TGCAGCGTTGAAGGACAGAGAGTTGAAGCTTTCTTT. Its protein product is CSVEGQRVEAFF. The entire variable domain, with the rest obtained from reference TRBV29-1 and TRBJ1-1, is as follows: SAVISQKPSRDICQRGTSLTIQCQVDSQVTMMFWYRQQPGQSLTLIATANQGSEATYESGFVIDKFPISRPNLTFSTLTVSNMSPEDSSIYLCSVEGQRVEAFFGQGTRLTVV.

Details on this clone: The same CDR3 arises from other DNA sequences in this sample as well. The chain recombines TRBV6-5 with TRBJ1-6; no definite D call. Germline lookup yields CDR1 MNHEY and CDR2 SVGAGI. V dropped 0 bases and J dropped 8 bases, with 8 bases sitting between them. CDR3 length: 14 amino acids. CDR3 nucleotides: TGTGCCAGCAGTTACTCTGAGGGATATTCACCCCTCCACTTT. This codes for CASSYSEGYSPLHF.

Details on this clone: This specimen includes other DNA sequences encoding the same CDR3. The chain combines TRBV6-5 with TRBJ1-3; D not certain. The CDR3 runs 15 residues. V lost 0 bases and J 2 bases, leaving 8 bases between the germline ends. CDR1 MNHEY and CDR2 SVGAGI come from the germline V gene. DNA for the CDR3: TGTGCCAGCAGTTACTCCGAGAGTCCTGGAAACACCATATATTTT. It yields the protein CASSYSESPGNTIYF.

This chain uses TRBV7-9 with TRBJ2-3, with D perhaps assigned TRBD1 or TRBD2 (5 bases each). V was trimmed by 4 bases and J by 2 bases, leaving 13 bases between them. The germline CDR1 and CDR2 sequences are SEHNR and FQNEAQ (reference sequence). The CDR3 contains 15 residues. CDR3 in amino acids: CASSYTGTPTDTQYF. The CDR3 bases are TGTGCCAGCAGCTACACTGGGACCCCCACAGATACGCAGTATTTT.

The rearrangement joins TRBV27 to TRBJ2-7, with D possibly being TRBD1 or TRBD2 (5 bases each). The CDR3 sequence is 12 residues long. The V and J ends lost 10 bases and 4 bases respectively, with 14 bases between them. Germline-derived CDR1 and CDR2 are MNHEY and SMNVEV (reference sequence). The CDR3 DNA is TGTGCCACCCGGGACGGTCTTTACGAGCAGTACTTC. Translating it yields CATRDGLYEQYF.

Concerning this clone itself: A much bigger clone sits one base away, suggesting this may be a read error. Different DNA sequences within this sample yield the same CDR3. This chain uses TRBV6-5 with TRBJ1-1; possible D gene TRBD1, 5 bases. The germline V gene encodes CDR1 MNHEY and CDR2 SVGAGI. The CDR3 extends over 13 amino acids. The V and J ends lost 6 bases and 3 bases respectively, with 11 bases between them. The CDR3 bases are TGTGCCAGCAGCTTACAGGAATACACTGAAGCTTTCTTT. This gives the protein CASSLQEYTEAFF.

V gene TRBV4-1 combines with J gene TRBJ2-2, with 10 positions matching TRBD1. Per germline, CDR1 MGHRA and CDR2 YSYEKL. Losses at the gene ends were 0 bases for V and 4 bases for J; bases not matched to a gene: 5. The CDR3 length is 17 residues. Here the CDR3 reads CASSQEYWTGGTGELFF. CDR3 in DNA: TGCGCCAGCAGCCAAGAGTACTGGACAGGGGGCACCGGGGAGCTGTTTTTT.

The CDR3 coding sequence is TGTGCCAGCAGTCCCGGGGCCAGGTTAGCTTTCTTT. Residues: CASSPGARLAFF. J is TRBJ1-1 and V is TRBV6-5; TRBD1 is a possible D gene (5 bases). The CDR3 covers 12 residues. Germline CDR1 is MNHEY and CDR2 is SVGAGI. V shed 5 bases and J shed 10 bases, with 14 bases lying between them.

The DNA of the CDR3 is TGTGCCAGCAGCCCAGCCTCGGGGGAGGCCAAAGAGACCCAGTACTTC. It yields the protein CASSPASGEAKETQYF. This sequence joins TRBV7-9 and TRBJ2-5; perhaps TRBD2 as D (6 bases). Trimming took off 5 bases at V and 3 bases at J, with 19 bases between the two ends. Germline V gene lookup returns CDR1 SEHNR and CDR2 FQNEAQ (reference sequence). The CDR3 covers 16 residues. The full variable domain, rest sourced from reference TRBV7-9 and TRBJ2-5, is DTGVSQNPRHKITKRGQNVTFRCDPISEHNRLYWYRQTLGQGPEFLTYFQNEAQLEKSRLLSDRFSAERPKGSFSTLEIQRTEQGDSAMYLCASSPASGEAKETQYFGPGTRLLVL.

The chain joins TRBV6-5 to TRBJ2-5; TRBD2 agrees at 8 bases. From germline, CDR1 is MNHEY and CDR2 SVGAGI. Unmatched junction bases numbered 3, after V lost 4 bases and J lost 2 bases. CDR3 length: 14 amino acids. CDR3 DNA: TGTGCCAGCAGTTTGACTAGCGCGCAAGAGACCCAGTACTTC. This gives the protein CASSLTSAQETQYF.

V and J are TRBV4-3 and TRBJ1-1; D remains ambiguous. V was shortened by 7 bases and J by 1 base, with 16 bases between the two germline ends. Germline lookup yields CDR1 LGHNA and CDR2 YSLEER. This CDR3 contains 15 residues. In DNA form, the CDR3 reads TGCGCCAGCACCTCTGGACTCCCCACGAACACTGAAGCTTTCTTT. Its translation: CASTSGLPTNTEAFF.

This chain connects TRBV4-3 to TRBJ1-3; weak D call: TRBD1 (6 bases). V lost 2 bases and J lost 2, with 10 bases in between. The CDR3 runs 15 residues. Germline CDR1 LGHNA, CDR2 YSLEER. The CDR3 DNA follows: TGCGCCAGCAGCCAATTAGAGGGGGCTGGAAACACCATATATTTT. Its protein product is CASSQLEGAGNTIYF.

V is TRBV18 and J is TRBJ2-7, with 8 bases that match TRBD1. Trimming removed 6 bases from V and 2 bases from J; junction bases left unmatched: 6. This CDR3 region has 14 residues. The germline gives CDR1 KGHSH, CDR2 LQKENI. The CDR3 region has the DNA TGTGCCAGCTCGGACCGGGACAGGCCCTACGAGCAGTACTTC. Translating gives CASSDRDRPYEQYF.

The rearrangement uses TRBV7-2 and TRBJ2-7, with D possibly TRBD2 on 5 matching bases. CDR1 is SGHTA, CDR2 FQGNSA, per germline. V was clipped by 5 bases and J by 3 bases, with 17 bases between them. The CDR3 has 15 residues. The CDR3, as DNA: TGTGCCAGCAGCGAGACGGTTTTCGGGGTCTACGAGCAGTACTTC. Protein product: CASSETVFGVYEQYF.

Notes on this clone: Other DNA sequences from this sample encode an identical CDR3 as well. The J gene is TRBJ2-7, the V gene TRBV7-9; tentative D call: TRBD2 (5 bases). V shed 6 bases and J shed 3 bases, with 12 bases lying between them. The CDR3 consists of 13 residues. The germline V gene has CDR1 SEHNR and CDR2 FQNEAQ (reference sequence). CDR3 residues: CASSPLGLYEQYF. The CDR3 bases are TGTGCCAGCAGTCCACTAGGGCTCTACGAGCAGTACTTC.

V gene TRBV27 combines with J gene TRBJ2-7; TRBD2 matches 7 bases. V shed 6 bases, J shed 6 bases, and the junction held 14 bases outside the gene matches. This CDR3 has 15 residues. Per germline, CDR1 MNHEY and CDR2 SMNVEV (reference sequence). CDR3 DNA: TGTGCCAGCAGCCAAGGGTCCGGGACTACCAGCGAGCAGTACTTC. As protein: CASSQGSGTTSEQYF.

This clone occurred once. This chain connects TRBV4-2 to TRBJ2-2; no reliable D call. The germline gives CDR1 LGHNA, CDR2 YNFKEQ. The germline V and J ends were trimmed by 1 base and 5 bases, with 8 bases remaining between them. The CDR3 runs to 14 residues. Written as DNA, the CDR3 is TGTGCCAGCAGCCAAGGCGATTCGACCGGGGAGCTGTTTTTT. This codes for CASSQGDSTGELFF.

This clone was picked up one time. This rearrangement joins TRBV4-1 to TRBJ2-7; TRBD1 agrees at 10 bases. The length of the CDR3 is 14 residues. The ends lost 3 bases at V and 5 bases at J; junction bases unmatched: 4. From germline, CDR1 is MGHRA and CDR2 YSYEKL. In nucleotides, the CDR3 is TGCGCCAGCAGCCAGGGGGACAGGGGAGACGAGCAGTACTTC. Translating gives CASSQGDRGDEQYF.

The V gene is TRBV4-1, the J gene TRBJ2-2; D unclear. The CDR3 runs 16 residues. In germline, CDR1 is MGHRA, CDR2 YSYEKL. V lost 2 bases, J lost 5 bases, and 15 bases lay in between. CDR3 in DNA: TGCGCCAGCAGCCAATCTCCTCGGATGGTGACCGGGGAGCTGTTTTTT. The encoded protein is CASSQSPRMVTGELFF.

In its sample, this clone was seen once. V gene TRBV6-5 combines with J gene TRBJ2-3; D call uncertain. The CDR3 runs to 13 residues. Between the trimmed V and J ends, which lost 5 bases and 5 bases, there was a span of 11 bases. The germline CDR1 and CDR2 sequences are MNHEY and SVGAGI. Here the CDR3 reads CASSGVTGDTQYF. The CDR3 nucleotides are TGTGCCAGCAGTGGGGTGACGGGAGATACGCAGTATTTT.

The rearrangement links TRBV25-1 to TRBJ1-2; possibly TRBD1 for D (5 bases). CDR3 size: 15 residues. Trimming took 5 bases from V and 5 from J, leaving 18 bases between them. Germline CDR1 MGHDK, CDR2 SYGVNS. This CDR3 reads CASSSIMGGEYGYTF. The DNA for the CDR3 is TGTGCCAGCAGTTCGATAATGGGGGGTGAGTATGGCTACACCTTC.

V gene TRBV5-6 combines with J gene TRBJ1-4, with D possibly matching TRBD1 (6 bases). Germline V CDR1 and CDR2: SGHDT, YYEEEE. Trimming removed 3 bases at V and 8 bases at J, with 14 bases between. The CDR3 has 14 residues. The CDR3 DNA reads TGTGCCAGCAGCTCGTCCTGGACAGTGGAAAAACTGTTTTTT. This codes for CASSSSWTVEKLFF.

The chain is built from TRBV5-4 and TRBJ2-1, with TRBD2 identical over 11 bases. V shed 5 bases and J 2 bases; nucleotides not matched to a gene: 9. The CDR3 sequence is 17 residues long. CDR1 SGHNT and CDR2 YYREEE come from the germline V gene (reference sequence). CDR3 sequence: CASSSSGGYLTYNEQFF. The CDR3 region has the DNA TGTGCCAGCAGTTCTAGCGGGGGGTACCTCACCTACAATGAGCAGTTCTTC.

The table lists this clone with a count of one. Other DNA sequences from this sample encode an identical CDR3 as well. The chain recombines TRBV27 with TRBJ2-7; no definite D call. V lost 3 bases to trimming and J lost 2 bases, with 11 bases between them. This CDR3 region has 14 residues. Looked up from germline, CDR1 is MNHEY and CDR2 is SMNVEV (reference sequence). The CDR3 sequence: CASSFLGPTYEQYF. CDR3 nucleotides: TGTGCCAGCAGTTTTTTAGGACCGACCTACGAGCAGTACTTC.

This chain uses TRBV10-2 with TRBJ2-2; D is unclear. Trimming left V 7 bases short and J 6 bases short, with 3 bases between. The CDR3 has 10 amino acids. Looked up from germline, CDR1 is WSHSY and CDR2 is SAAADI. CDR3 in DNA: TGCGCCAGCAAGGCCGGGGAGCTGTTTTTT. Translating it yields CASKAGELFF.

The chain links TRBV30 to TRBJ1-1; D remains unclear. The germline gives CDR1 GTSNPN, CDR2 SVGIG (reference sequence). The CDR3 has 13 amino acids. V was shortened by 0 bases and J by 2 bases, with 7 bases between the two germline ends. This chain's CDR3 is CAWSVSHNTEAFF. In DNA form, the CDR3 reads TGTGCCTGGAGTGTTAGCCACAACACTGAAGCTTTCTTT.